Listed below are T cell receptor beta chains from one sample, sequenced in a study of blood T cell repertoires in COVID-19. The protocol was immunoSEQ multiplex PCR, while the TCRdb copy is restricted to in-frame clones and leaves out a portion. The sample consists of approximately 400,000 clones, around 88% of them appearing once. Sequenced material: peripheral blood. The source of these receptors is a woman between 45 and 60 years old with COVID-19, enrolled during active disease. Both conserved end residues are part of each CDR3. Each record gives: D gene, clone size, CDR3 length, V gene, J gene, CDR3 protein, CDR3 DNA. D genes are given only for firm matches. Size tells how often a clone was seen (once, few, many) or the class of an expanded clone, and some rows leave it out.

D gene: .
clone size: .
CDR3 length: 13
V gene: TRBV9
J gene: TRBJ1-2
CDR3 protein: CASSPSANYGYTF
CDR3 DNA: TGTGCCAGCAGCCCATCAGCTAACTATGGCTACACCTTC

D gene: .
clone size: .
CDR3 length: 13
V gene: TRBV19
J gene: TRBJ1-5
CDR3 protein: CASSIDSDQAQHF
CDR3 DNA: TGTGCCAGTAGTATAGATTCTGATCAGGCCCAGCATTTT

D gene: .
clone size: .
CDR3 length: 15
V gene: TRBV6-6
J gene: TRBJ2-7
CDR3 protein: CASSYSRDVAYEQYF
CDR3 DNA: TGTGCCAGCAGTTACTCCAGGGATGTTGCCTACGAGCAGTACTTC

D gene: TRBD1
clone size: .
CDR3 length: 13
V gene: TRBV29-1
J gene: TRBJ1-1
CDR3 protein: CSVGAGGLTEAFF
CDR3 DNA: TGCAGCGTTGGCGCAGGGGGGCTCACTGAAGCTTTCTTT

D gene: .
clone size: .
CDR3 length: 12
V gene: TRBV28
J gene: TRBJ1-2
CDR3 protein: CASSLGGGGYTF
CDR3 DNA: TGTGCCAGCAGCTTGGGGGGAGGTGGCTACACCTTC

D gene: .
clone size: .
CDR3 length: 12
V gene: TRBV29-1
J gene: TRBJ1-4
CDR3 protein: CSGGVSGEKLFF
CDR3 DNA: TGCAGCGGCGGGGTGAGCGGCGAAAAACTGTTTTTT

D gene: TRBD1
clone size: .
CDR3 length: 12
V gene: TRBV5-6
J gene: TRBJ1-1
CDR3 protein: CASSPGTAEAFF
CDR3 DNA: TGTGCCAGCAGCCCTGGGACAGCTGAAGCTTTCTTT

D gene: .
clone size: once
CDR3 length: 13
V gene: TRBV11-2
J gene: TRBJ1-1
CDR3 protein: CASSFSRQNEAFF
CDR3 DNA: TGTGCCAGCAGCTTCTCCCGACAGAATGAAGCTTTCTTT

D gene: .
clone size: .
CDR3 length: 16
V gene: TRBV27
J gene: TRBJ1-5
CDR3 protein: CASSPLGSGYNQPQHF
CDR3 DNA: TGTGCCAGCAGTCCCCTCGGCTCGGGGTACAATCAGCCCCAGCATTTT

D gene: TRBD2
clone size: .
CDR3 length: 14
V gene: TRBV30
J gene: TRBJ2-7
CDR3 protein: CAWSLGRVSYEQYF
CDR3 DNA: TGTGCCTGGTCCTTGGGGAGGGTCTCCTACGAGCAGTACTTC

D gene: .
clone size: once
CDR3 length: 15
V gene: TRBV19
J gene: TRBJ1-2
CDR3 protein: CASSHWGEANYGYTF
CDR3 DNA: TGTGCCAGTAGTCATTGGGGGGAGGCTAACTATGGCTACACCTTC

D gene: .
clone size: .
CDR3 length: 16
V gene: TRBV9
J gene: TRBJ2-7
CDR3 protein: CASSVGAGALGGEQYF
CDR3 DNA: TGTGCCAGCAGCGTAGGCGCGGGGGCCCTCGGGGGCGAGCAGTACTTC

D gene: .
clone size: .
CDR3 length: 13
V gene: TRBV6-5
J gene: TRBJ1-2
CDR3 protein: CASSPAGPGGYTF
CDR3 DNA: TGTGCCAGCAGTCCGGCGGGTCCGGGAGGCTACACCTTC

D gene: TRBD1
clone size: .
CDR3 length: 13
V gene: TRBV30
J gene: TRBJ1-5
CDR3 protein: CAWSRGWDQPQHF
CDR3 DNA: TGTGCCTGGAGCAGGGGGTGGGATCAGCCCCAGCATTTT

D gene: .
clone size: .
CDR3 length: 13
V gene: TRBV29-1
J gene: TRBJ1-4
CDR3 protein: CSAESHEWEKLFF
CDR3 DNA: TGCAGCGCGGAGAGCCACGAGTGGGAAAAACTGTTTTTT

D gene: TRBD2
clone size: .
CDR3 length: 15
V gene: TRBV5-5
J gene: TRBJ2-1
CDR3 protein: CASSHIAGGWNEQFF
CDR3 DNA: TGTGCCAGCAGCCACATAGCGGGGGGATGGAATGAGCAGTTCTTC

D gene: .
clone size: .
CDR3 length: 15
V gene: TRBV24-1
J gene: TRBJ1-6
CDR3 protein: CATSDPAAVASPLHF
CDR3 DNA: TGTGCCACATCCGATCCTGCTGCCGTCGCGTCACCCCTCCACTTT

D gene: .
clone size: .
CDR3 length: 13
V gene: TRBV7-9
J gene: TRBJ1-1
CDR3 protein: CASSLRLSVEAFF
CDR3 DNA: TGTGCCAGCAGCTTGAGGTTGTCGGTTGAAGCTTTCTTT

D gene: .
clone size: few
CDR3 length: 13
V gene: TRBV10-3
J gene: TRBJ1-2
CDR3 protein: CAISESAGEGYTF
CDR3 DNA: TGTGCCATCAGTGAGTCCGCAGGGGAAGGCTACACCTTC

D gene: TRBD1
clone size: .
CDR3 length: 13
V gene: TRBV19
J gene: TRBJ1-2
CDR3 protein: CASSTRQGDGYTF
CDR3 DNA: TGTGCCAGTAGTACCCGACAGGGAGATGGCTACACCTTC

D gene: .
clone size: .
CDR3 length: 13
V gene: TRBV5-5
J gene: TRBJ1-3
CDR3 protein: CASSLQADRTIYF
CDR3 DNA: TGTGCCAGCAGCTTACAGGCGGACCGCACCATATATTTT

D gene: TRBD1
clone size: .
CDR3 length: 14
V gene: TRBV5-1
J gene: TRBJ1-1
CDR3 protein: CASLQGPMNTEAFF
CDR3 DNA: TGCGCCAGCCTACAGGGGCCCATGAACACTGAAGCTTTCTTT

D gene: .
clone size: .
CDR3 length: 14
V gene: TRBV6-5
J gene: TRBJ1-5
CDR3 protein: CASSYGRGGQPQHF
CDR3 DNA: TGTGCCAGCAGTTACGGTAGGGGTGGTCAGCCCCAGCATTTT

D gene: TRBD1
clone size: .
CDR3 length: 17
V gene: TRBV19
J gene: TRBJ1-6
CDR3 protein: CATAGQGLSSYNSPLHF
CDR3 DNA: TGTGCCACCGCGGGACAGGGACTTAGCTCCTATAATTCACCCCTCCACTTT